Each of the 30 T cell receptor beta chains below was sequenced from the same sample in a study of cytomegalovirus exposure and HLA in healthy donors. The PCR contained 60 Vbeta and 13 Jbeta primers. Clones were sequenced by immunoSEQ multiplex PCR, and TCRdb holds only the in-frame ones, with some missing. This table has about 160,000 clones, about 85% appearing once. The sequenced material came from PBMCs. These receptor sequences come from a man between 18 and 29 years old in good health and CMV-seronegative.

This CDR3 is CASSLTGEDTEAFF. CDR3 DNA sequence: TGTGCCAGCAGTTTGACAGGGGAGGATACTGAAGCTTTCTTT. This rearrangement joins TRBV28 to TRBJ1-1, with 8 bases matching TRBD1. Germline V gene sequence: CDR1 MDHEN, CDR2 SYDVKM. Losses at the gene ends were 3 bases for V and 5 bases for J; bases not matched to a gene: 5. This CDR3 is 14 amino acids long.

This chain links TRBV19 with TRBJ2-4; no clear D. Trimming removed 6 bases from V and 9 bases from J, with 9 bases in between. CDR1 and CDR2 (germline): LNHDA, SQIVND (reference sequence). CDR3 length equals 11 residues. The CDR3 DNA reads TGTGCCAGTAGCCTATCGGGCATTCAGTACTTC. Translation gives CASSLSGIQYF.

This clone appeared a few times. The rearrangement joins TRBV9 to TRBJ2-3, with 12 bases fitting TRBD2. In germline, CDR1 is SGDLS, CDR2 YYNGEE. The CDR3 runs to 17 residues. The trim removed 4 bases at V and 8 bases at J, leaving 14 bases unmatched. In nucleotides, the CDR3 is TGTGCCAGCAGCACGGGACTAGCGGGCGCCCGAGTGGGTACGCAGTATTTT. As protein: CASSTGLAGARVGTQYF.

The genes are TRBV27 and TRBJ2-1; 8 positions agree with TRBD2. This CDR3 comprises 14 residues. The trim removed 2 bases at V and 10 bases at J, leaving 7 bases unmatched. Germline V CDR1 and CDR2: MNHEY, SMNVEV (reference sequence). CDR3 region: CASSLNLAGREQFF. For the CDR3, the DNA is TGTGCCAGCAGTTTAAATCTAGCGGGTCGAGAGCAGTTCTTC.

The chain combines TRBV12-5 with TRBJ1-2; the match to TRBD1 covers 10 bases. The ends lost 2 bases at V and 6 bases at J; junction bases unmatched: 9. In germline, CDR1 is LGHNT, CDR2 FRNRAP. This CDR3 is 16 amino acids long. The CDR3 here is CASGLSPGQGLDGYTF. Here the CDR3 DNA reads TGTGCTAGTGGTTTGTCTCCGGGACAGGGGTTAGATGGCTACACCTTC.

The rearrangement joins TRBV11-3 to TRBJ2-5; 7 bases line up with TRBD1. The ends lost 5 bases at V and 5 bases at J; junction bases unmatched: 5. The CDR3 is made up of 13 amino acids. Germline V CDR1 and CDR2: SGHNT, YENEEA. This chain's CDR3 is CASSRQGRETQYF. CDR3 in DNA: TGTGCCAGCAGCCGACAGGGCCGGGAGACCCAGTACTTC.

V gene TRBV7-8 combines with J gene TRBJ2-3; 13 bases fit TRBD2. The germline CDR1 and CDR2 sequences are SGHVS and FQNEAQ. V shed 10 bases, J shed 4 bases, and the junction held 14 bases outside the gene matches. The CDR3 is 17 residues long. DNA for the CDR3: TGTGCCACTTCCCCCTTAGGGACTAGCGGGGTGGCAGATACGCAGTATTTT. Translating it yields CATSPLGTSGVADTQYF.

The chain recombines TRBV25-1 with TRBJ2-1; D is undetermined. Germline loops: CDR1 MGHDK, CDR2 SYGVNS. V lost 5 bases and J lost 4, with 3 bases in between. This CDR3 contains 11 residues. Here the CDR3 reads CASSQYNEQFF. For the CDR3, the DNA is TGTGCCAGCAGTCAGTACAATGAGCAGTTCTTC.

The J gene is TRBJ2-5, the V gene TRBV4-1; TRBD1 matches at 8 bases. The CDR3 has 14 amino acids. Germline trimming cut 4 bases from V and 3 bases from J; bases unmatched to any gene: 4. Germline-derived CDR1 and CDR2 are MGHRA and YSYEKL. The chain's CDR3 is CASSLLGQEETQYF. CDR3 bases: TGCGCCAGCAGCCTCCTGGGACAGGAAGAGACCCAGTACTTC.

Comments on this clone: The junction shows a germline mismatch at one end, possibly a read error. The V and J genes are TRBV7-9 and TRBJ2-7; no clear D gene. This CDR3 contains 11 residues. From germline, CDR1 is SEHNR and CDR2 FQNEAQ (reference sequence). CDR3 amino acids: CSSSLSGEQYF. CDR3 bases: TGTTCCAGCAGTCTTAGTGGCGAGCAGTACTTC.

The sample holds one count of this clone. The chain carries TRBV7-3 and TRBJ2-1; TRBD2 aligns across 8 bases. V shed 3 bases and J 5 bases; nucleotides not matched to a gene: 9. The CDR3 runs 16 residues. The germline V gene has CDR1 SGHTA and CDR2 FQGTGA. CDR3 residues: CASSLTSEDGDNEQFF. CDR3 DNA sequence: TGTGCCAGCAGCTTGACTAGCGAGGACGGGGACAATGAGCAGTTCTTC.

A note on this clone: A far larger clone lies a single base away; this is likely a read error. The J gene is TRBJ1-2, the V gene TRBV7-9; D is possibly TRBD1 (5 bases). The CDR3 totals 13 residues. Germline V gives CDR1 SEHNR, CDR2 FQNEAQ (reference sequence). The CDR3 reads CSSSLTRGEGYTF. In nucleotides, the CDR3 is TGTTCCAGCAGCCTGACTCGGGGGGAAGGCTACACCTTC.

The chain carries TRBV11-2 and TRBJ2-1, with 7 positions matching TRBD1. The CDR3 is 15 residues long. Germline values: CDR1 SGHAT, CDR2 FQNNGV. V was clipped by 6 bases and J by 4 bases; unmatched bases: 9. The CDR3 bases are TGTGCCAGCAGTCCACGACAGGGACCTTACAATGAGCAGTTCTTC. It specifies CASSPRQGPYNEQFF.

The CDR3 nucleotides are TGTGCCAGCCGGAGGGGAGGACAGGGCCACGAGCAGTACTTC. It is translated as CASRRGGQGHEQYF. V is TRBV5-4 and J is TRBJ2-7, with 8 nucleotides matching TRBD1. The CDR3 covers 14 residues. Trimming removed 7 bases from V and 5 bases from J; junction bases left unmatched: 11. The germline gives CDR1 SGHNT, CDR2 YYREEE (reference sequence).

The V gene is TRBV11-2, the J gene TRBJ1-1; TRBD1 matches 7 bases. V lost 1 base and J lost 1; bases outside the gene matches: 12. Per germline, CDR1 SGHAT and CDR2 FQNNGV. The CDR3 loop spans 18 amino acids. The CDR3 loop is CASSLALNRGSANTEAFF. For the CDR3, the DNA is TGTGCCAGCAGCTTAGCGCTCAACAGGGGTAGTGCGAACACTGAAGCTTTCTTT. The entire variable domain, with the rest obtained from reference TRBV11-2 and TRBJ1-1, is as follows: EAGVAQSPRYKIIEKRQSVAFWCNPISGHATLYWYQQILGQGPKLLIQFQNNGVVDDSQLPKDRFSAERLKGVDSTLKIQPAKLEDSAVYLCASSLALNRGSANTEAFFGQGTRLTVV.

This clone was seen a few times. V usage is TRBV7-9 and J usage is TRBJ2-7, with D maybe TRBD1 (6 bases). This CDR3 comprises 13 residues. V was shortened by 5 bases and J by 6 bases, with 14 bases between the two germline ends. The germline gives CDR1 SEHNR, CDR2 FQNEAQ (reference sequence). In nucleotides, the CDR3 is TGTGCCAGCAGCGGGTACAGGGTTGCCGAGCAGTACTTC. Protein product: CASSGYRVAEQYF.

The CDR3 sequence: CASSLAFWGADTQYF. The DNA of the CDR3 is TGTGCCAGCAGCTTGGCATTCTGGGGCGCAGATACGCAGTATTTT. The rearrangement uses TRBV5-5 and TRBJ2-3; weak D call: TRBD1 (5 bases). This CDR3 is 15 amino acids long. V lost 0 bases, J lost 4 bases, and 12 bases lay in between. CDR1 is SGHKS, CDR2 YYEKEE, per germline (reference sequence).

J is TRBJ2-1 and V is TRBV4-3; D gene ambiguous. The CDR3 has 11 amino acids. Germline V gene data show CDR1 as LGHNA and CDR2 as YSLEER. V lost 1 base and J lost 10, with 5 bases in between. CDR3 sequence reads: CASSQAGEQFF. The CDR3 DNA reads as TGCGCCAGCAGCCAAGCCGGGGAGCAGTTCTTC.

The chain recombines TRBV7-2 with TRBJ2-2; the D is unclear. Germline CDR1 and CDR2: SGHTA and FQGNSA. Trimming removed 5 bases from V and 6 bases from J, with 13 bases in between. This CDR3 has 14 residues. This chain's CDR3 is CASSPSAEAGELFF. The CDR3, as DNA: TGTGCCAGCAGCCCCTCGGCAGAGGCCGGGGAGCTGTTTTTT. The full variable domain, rest sourced from reference TRBV7-2 and TRBJ2-2, is GAGVSQSPSNKVTEKGKDVELRCDPISGHTALYWYRQSLGQGLEFLIYFQGNSAPDKSGLPSDRFSAERTGGSVSTLTIQRTQQEDSAVYLCASSPSAEAGELFFGEGSRLTVL.

This chain connects TRBV10-3 to TRBJ2-7; TRBD1 agrees at 7 bases. CDR3 size: 13 residues. CDR1 ENHRY and CDR2 SYGVKD come from the germline V gene. V shed 6 bases and J 2 bases; nucleotides not matched to a gene: 4. The CDR3 region has the DNA TGTGCCATCAGCCTGACAGGGACCTACGAGCAGTACTTC. It is translated as CAISLTGTYEQYF.

This clone turned up a few times. The J gene is TRBJ2-7, the V gene TRBV27; D perhaps matches TRBD1 (7 bases). This CDR3 is built from 11 residues. Germline V gene data show CDR1 as MNHEY and CDR2 as SMNVEV (reference sequence). V lost 7 bases and J lost 6, with 10 bases in between. DNA of the CDR3: TGTGCCAGCACCCAGGGGGGCGAGCAGTACTTC. Amino acid sequence: CASTQGGEQYF.

DNA of the CDR3: TGTGCCAGCAGTTTAGCAGCGATCTATGGCTACACCTTC. Protein sequence: CASSLAAIYGYTF. The chain recombines TRBV28 with TRBJ1-2; D unresolved. Trimming shortened V by 2 bases and J by 4 bases, and 8 bases separated the two germline ends. This CDR3 spans 13 amino acids. Germline V lookup: CDR1 MDHEN, CDR2 SYDVKM.

This clone was picked up a small number of times. The chain uses TRBV18 and TRBJ1-3, with D tentatively TRBD1 (5 bases). The CDR3 consists of 14 residues. Germline V gene data show CDR1 as KGHSH and CDR2 as LQKENI. V was pared by 4 bases and J by 0 bases, with 7 bases between. CDR3 in DNA: TGTGCCAGCTCACGCGACAGCTCTGGAAACACCATATATTTT. This codes for CASSRDSSGNTIYF.

The genes are TRBV7-2 and TRBJ2-1; 7 bases match TRBD2. The V gene end was trimmed by 0 bases and the J gene end by 2 bases; junction bases not matched to a gene: 7. Germline assignment: CDR1 SGHTA and CDR2 FQGNSA. The CDR3 has 17 amino acids. This CDR3 reads CASSLALTGGAYNEQFF. The CDR3 DNA reads TGTGCCAGCAGCTTAGCGCTAACGGGAGGAGCCTACAATGAGCAGTTCTTC. The variable domain in full, with the rest retrieved from reference TRBV7-2 and TRBJ2-1, is GAGVSQSPSNKVTEKGKDVELRCDPISGHTALYWYRQSLGQGLEFLIYFQGNSAPDKSGLPSDRFSAERTGGSVSTLTIQRTQQEDSAVYLCASSLALTGGAYNEQFFGPGTRLTVL.

This rearrangement joins TRBV5-1 to TRBJ2-7; D is unclear. Germline values: CDR1 SGHRS, CDR2 YFSETQ. There are 12 residues in the CDR3. Trimming shortened V by 0 bases and J by 6 bases, and 7 bases separated the two germline ends. The CDR3 is CASSLGTSEQYF. DNA of the CDR3: TGCGCCAGCAGCTTGGGAACTTCCGAGCAGTACTTC. Full variable domain (outside the CDR3, taken from reference TRBV5-1 and TRBJ2-7): KAGVTQTPRYLIKTRGQQVTLSCSPISGHRSVSWYQQTPGQGLQFLFEYFSETQRNKGNFPGRFSGRQFSNSRSEMNVSTLELGDSALYLCASSLGTSEQYFGPGTRLTVT.

The J gene is TRBJ2-3, the V gene TRBV14, with a possible D match to TRBD2 (6 bases). V shed 0 bases and J shed 1 base, with 11 bases lying between them. CDR3 length: 16 residues. The germline CDR1 and CDR2 sequences are SGHDN and FVKESK. CDR3 sequence (DNA): TGTGCCAGCAGCCAAGACATCCAGCGGGGCACAGATACGCAGTATTTT. Amino acid sequence: CASSQDIQRGTDTQYF.

This chain uses TRBV4-1 with TRBJ2-7; 7 nucleotides line up with TRBD2. V shed 0 bases and J 7 bases; nucleotides not matched to a gene: 6. Germline V CDR1 and CDR2: MGHRA, YSYEKL. The CDR3 runs 14 residues. The CDR3 nucleotides read TGCGCCAGCAGCCAAGAGGCCACAGCGGGGGAGCAGTACTTC. It specifies CASSQEATAGEQYF.

The chain joins TRBV5-6 to TRBJ2-3; 13 bases align to TRBD2. Germline CDR1 is SGHDT and CDR2 is YYEEEE. This CDR3 has 16 amino acids. With V trimmed by 0 bases and J by 6 bases, 4 bases remained unmatched. Here the CDR3 reads CASSLATSGGRDTQYF. The CDR3 DNA reads TGTGCCAGCAGCTTGGCGACTAGCGGGGGGCGGGATACGCAGTATTTT.

The chain links TRBV18 to TRBJ2-1; possibly TRBD2 for D (5 bases). From germline, CDR1 is KGHSH and CDR2 LQKENI. The CDR3 is 18 amino acids. Trimming pared 0 bases from V and 5 bases from J, leaving 20 bases between. The CDR3 DNA follows: TGTGCCAGCTCACCACCCGGACTGCCAATCTATCCGGACAATGAGCAGTTCTTC. Protein: CASSPPGLPIYPDNEQFF.

The chain carries TRBV14 and TRBJ2-7, with TRBD1 matching over 8 bases. In germline, CDR1 is SGHDN, CDR2 FVKESK. J lost 5 bases, V lost 4 bases, and 10 bases had no gene match. This CDR3 spans 15 amino acids. CDR3 in amino acids: CASSPRTGTLHEQYF. In nucleotides, the CDR3 is TGTGCCAGCAGCCCCAGGACAGGGACTTTGCACGAGCAGTACTTC.